This T cell receptor beta chain was obtained from a study of vaccination and CD4 T cells after COVID-19. Cultured CD4+ T cells had their DNA profiled by the Oncomine TCR Beta short-read assay. TCRdb independently ran MiXCR on the PCR reads; one entry per CDR3 protein. The repertoire holds fewer than 20,000 distinct CDR3 sequences, with roughly half as singletons. The CDR3 covers 15 residues. Germline V gene lookup returns CDR1 SNHLY and CDR2 FYNNEI. Trimming took 5 bases from V and 1 from J; bases not matched to a gene: 3. This sample's treatment: roughly 11-day PBMC culture with coronavirus spike peptide pools or control peptides (ViraFEST assay). This clonotype occurred a few times. What it binds is unknown.

The origin of this receptor is a human donor who had recovered from COVID-19. Sequences were obtained from CD4+ T cells from blood, cultured in vitro. The chain uses TRBV2 and TRBJ1-5, with TRBD1 matching over 9 bases. The CDR3 DNA is TGTGCCAGCAGTTGGGGACAGGGCAGCAATCAGCCCCAGCATTTT. It encodes CASSWGQGSNQPQHF. Variable domain in full (rest from reference TRBV2 and TRBJ1-5): EPEVTQTPSHQVTQMGQEVILRCVPISNHLYFYWYRQILGQKVEFLVSFYNNEISEKSEIFDDQFSVERPDGSNFTLKIRSTKLEDSAMYFCASSWGQGSNQPQHFGDGTRLSIL.